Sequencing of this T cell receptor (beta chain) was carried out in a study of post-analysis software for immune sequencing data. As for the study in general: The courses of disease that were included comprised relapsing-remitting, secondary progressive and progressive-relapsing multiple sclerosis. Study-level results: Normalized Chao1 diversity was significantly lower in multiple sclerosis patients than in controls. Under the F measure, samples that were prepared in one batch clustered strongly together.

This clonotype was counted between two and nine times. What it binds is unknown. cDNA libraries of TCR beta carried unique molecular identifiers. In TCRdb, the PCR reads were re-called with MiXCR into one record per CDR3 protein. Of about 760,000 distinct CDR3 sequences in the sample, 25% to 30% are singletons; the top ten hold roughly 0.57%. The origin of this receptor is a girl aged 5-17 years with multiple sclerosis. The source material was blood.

The CDR3 is CASSLKGVSSYEQYF. CDR3 sequence (DNA): TGTGCCAGCAGCTTAAAGGGGGTGAGCTCCTACGAGCAGTACTTC. The chain is built from TRBV7-9 and TRBJ2-7; maybe TRBD1 (6 bases). The CDR3 has 15 residues. CDR1 and CDR2 (germline): SEHNR, FQNEAQ (reference sequence). V was trimmed by 2 bases and J by 0 bases, leaving 11 bases between them.